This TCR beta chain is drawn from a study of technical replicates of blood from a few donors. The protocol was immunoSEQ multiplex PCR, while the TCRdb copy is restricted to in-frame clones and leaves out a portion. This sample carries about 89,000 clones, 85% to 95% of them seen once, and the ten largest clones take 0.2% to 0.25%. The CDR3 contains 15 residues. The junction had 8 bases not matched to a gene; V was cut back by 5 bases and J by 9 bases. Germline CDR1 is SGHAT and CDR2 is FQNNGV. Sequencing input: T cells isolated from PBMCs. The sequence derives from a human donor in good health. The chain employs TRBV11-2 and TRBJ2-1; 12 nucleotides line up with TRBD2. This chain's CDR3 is CASSDLAGGLREQFF. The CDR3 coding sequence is TGTGCCAGCAGCGATCTAGCGGGGGGGCTCCGTGAGCAGTTCTTC.